A single sample gave rise to the 16 T cell receptor beta chains below, sequenced in a study of blood T cell repertoires in COVID-19. Repertoires were generated with immunoSEQ multiplex PCR, while TCRdb's copy carries only in-frame clones and drops some. The sample holds under 130,000 clones, around 89% seen once. The sequenced sample consisted of peripheral blood. The receptors derive from an older woman with acute or convalescent COVID-19.

The rearrangement joins TRBV24-1 to TRBJ2-1; TRBD2 matches 8 bases. J gave up 9 bases and V 1 base, and 19 bases lay outside the gene matches. This CDR3 is built from 19 residues. The germline gives CDR1 KGHDR, CDR2 SFDVKD. CDR3: CATSDFPMGGAGVVAEQFF. In DNA, the CDR3 is TGTGCCACCAGTGATTTCCCGATGGGAGGAGCGGGAGTCGTTGCTGAGCAGTTCTTC.

The J gene is TRBJ2-2, the V gene TRBV7-3; no reliable D call. Germline CDR1 SGHTA, CDR2 FQGTGA. Trimming took 2 bases from V and 0 from J, leaving 16 bases between them. This CDR3 spans 18 amino acids. CDR3 region: CASSLRRSWRTNTGELFF. DNA of the CDR3: TGTGCCAGCAGCTTACGACGGTCCTGGCGGACGAACACCGGGGAGCTGTTTTTT. Together with reference TRBV7-3 and TRBJ2-2, the CDR3 gives the full variable domain: GAGVSQTPSNKVTEKGKYVELRCDPISGHTALYWYRQSLGQGPEFLIYFQGTGAADDSGLPNDRFFAVRPEGSVSTLKIQRTERGDSAVYLCASSLRRSWRTNTGELFFGEGSRLTVL.

This clone was recorded at least ten times. The chain is built from TRBV24-1 and TRBJ2-7, with D possibly TRBD2 on 6 matching bases. CDR1 is KGHDR and CDR2 is SFDVKD in the germline V gene. V lost 3 bases and J lost 4, with 15 bases in between. The CDR3 length is 15 residues. The CDR3 loop reads CATSDQVAGRYEQYF. In DNA form, the CDR3 reads TGTGCCACCAGTGATCAGGTGGCAGGGAGGTACGAGCAGTACTTC.

V gene TRBV19 combines with J gene TRBJ2-1; 14 bases are shared with TRBD2. Trimming at V came to 4 bases and at J to 8 bases, leaving 7 bases not matched to a gene. CDR1 and CDR2 (germline): LNHDA, SQIVND (reference sequence). The CDR3 totals 16 residues. Here the CDR3 reads CASSSSGTSGRDEQFF. The CDR3 coding sequence is TGTGCCAGTAGTAGTTCGGGGACTAGCGGGAGAGATGAGCAGTTCTTC.

CDR3 coding DNA: TGTGCCTGGAGCCCGGGCGGGGCAACTAATGAAAAACTGTTTTTT. This translates into CAWSPGGATNEKLFF. The chain links TRBV30 to TRBJ1-4, with D uncertain. The CDR3 has 15 residues. Trimming took 3 bases from V and 0 from J, leaving 11 bases between them. CDR1 is GTSNPN, CDR2 SVGIG, per germline (reference sequence).

The chain joins TRBV18 to TRBJ2-4; D unclear. This CDR3 region has 16 residues. Germline V gives CDR1 KGHSH, CDR2 LQKENI. Trimming took 0 bases from V and 0 from J, leaving 9 bases between them. Here the CDR3 DNA reads TGTGCCAGCTCACCACCGAACGGAGTAGCCAAAAACATTCAGTACTTC. Translated, it gives CASSPPNGVAKNIQYF. Combining the CDR3 with reference TRBV18 and TRBJ2-4 gives the whole variable domain NAGVMQNPRHLVRRRGQEARLRCSPMKGHSHVYWYRQLPEEGLKFMVYLQKENIIDESGMPKERFSAEFPKEGPSILRIQQVVRGDSAAYFCASSPPNGVAKNIQYFGAGTRLSVL.

DNA for the CDR3: TGTGCCAGCAGTCGACAGGGTAGTGATCAGCCCCAGCATTTT. Its translation is CASSRQGSDQPQHF. This chain links TRBV6-5 with TRBJ1-5, with 7 nucleotides matching TRBD1. Trimming removed 5 bases from V and 5 bases from J; junction bases left unmatched: 6. CDR1 and CDR2 from the germline V gene are MNHEY and SVGAGI. The CDR3 loop spans 14 amino acids.

The genes are TRBV2 and TRBJ1-2; possible D gene TRBD1, 6 bases. Looked up from germline, CDR1 is SNHLY and CDR2 is FYNNEI. V was shortened by 5 bases and J by 6 bases, with 10 bases between the two germline ends. This CDR3 is built from 12 residues. CDR3: CASSSYRDGYTF. The CDR3 nucleotides read TGTGCCAGCAGTTCTTACAGGGATGGCTACACCTTC. The variable domain in full, completed from reference TRBV2 and TRBJ1-2, reads EPEVTQTPSHQVTQMGQEVILRCVPISNHLYFYWYRQILGQKVEFLVSFYNNEISEKSEIFDDQFSVERPDGSNFTLKIRSTKLEDSAMYFCASSSYRDGYTFGSGTRLTVV.

J is TRBJ2-1 and V is TRBV28; 8 positions agree with TRBD1. The V segment lost 7 bases and the J segment 4 bases; nucleotides outside the gene matches: 3. Germline CDR1 MDHEN, CDR2 SYDVKM. CDR3 size: 13 residues. CDR3 coding DNA: TGTGCCAGCACCGGGACAGGTTACAATGAGCAGTTCTTC. As protein: CASTGTGYNEQFF.

The chain recombines TRBV7-9 with TRBJ2-1, with 13 positions matching TRBD2. The CDR3 loop spans 18 amino acids. The V gene's germline CDR1 is SEHNR and CDR2 FQNEAQ (reference sequence). V trimming: 2 bases; J trimming: 2 bases; junction bases outside the gene matches: 6. As DNA, the CDR3 is TGTGCCAGCAGCTTAAAGGGAACTAGCGGGAGGGCCTACAATGAGCAGTTCTTC. Its translation: CASSLKGTSGRAYNEQFF.

CDR3 loop: CASSSSGTGWGYTF. In nucleotides, the CDR3 is TGTGCCAGCAGTTCCTCCGGGACAGGGTGGGGCTACACCTTC. The V gene is TRBV28, the J gene TRBJ1-2; TRBD1 agrees at 9 bases. V was clipped by 4 bases and J by 8 bases; unmatched bases: 8. CDR3 length: 14 amino acids. Germline values: CDR1 MDHEN, CDR2 SYDVKM.

Only a few counts were recorded for this clone. The chain links TRBV11-2 to TRBJ1-1; possibly TRBD1 for D (6 bases). The V end lost 2 bases, the J end lost 4 bases, and 8 bases lay between the germline ends. Germline lookup yields CDR1 SGHAT and CDR2 FQNNGV. CDR3 size: 13 residues. CDR3 sequence (DNA): TGTGCCAGCAGCTTAAGGGGGGGCACTGAAGCTTTCTTT. Protein product: CASSLRGGTEAFF.

The chain uses TRBV28 and TRBJ1-3; D is possibly TRBD1 (5 bases). Germline assignment: CDR1 MDHEN and CDR2 SYDVKM. CDR3 length: 15 residues. The V gene lost 6 bases and the J gene lost 7 bases, with 19 bases spanning the gap. The CDR3 nucleotides read TGTGCCAGCAGGCCCCCCGGGGGACCAAGCAACACCATATATTTT. As protein: CASRPPGGPSNTIYF.

This chain uses TRBV20-1 with TRBJ1-3; D might be TRBD1 (5 bases). The CDR3 extends over 11 amino acids. Germline CDR1 and CDR2: DFQATT and SNEGSKA (reference sequence). V was trimmed by 7 bases and J by 8 bases, leaving 12 bases between them. Here the CDR3 reads CSGGVGYTIYF. CDR3 nucleotide sequence: TGCAGTGGGGGGGTCGGGTACACCATATATTTT.

The rearrangement uses TRBV7-3 and TRBJ1-2; D may be TRBD1 (5 bases). CDR1 SGHTA and CDR2 FQGTGA come from the germline V gene. V lost 5 bases, J lost 8 bases, and 15 bases lay in between. There are 13 residues in the CDR3. CDR3 loop: CASSPGAREGYTF. The CDR3, as DNA: TGTGCCAGCAGCCCCGGGGCCCGGGAGGGCTACACCTTC.

The rearrangement links TRBV7-9 to TRBJ1-2; the D gene is possibly TRBD1 (6 bases). The germline V and J ends were trimmed by 7 bases and 7 bases, with 16 bases remaining between them. The CDR3 is made up of 13 amino acids. Germline CDR1 SEHNR, CDR2 FQNEAQ (reference sequence). CDR3 coding DNA: TGTGCCAGCACCCTAGACAGGAAAGGTGGCTACACCTTC. Encoded protein: CASTLDRKGGYTF.